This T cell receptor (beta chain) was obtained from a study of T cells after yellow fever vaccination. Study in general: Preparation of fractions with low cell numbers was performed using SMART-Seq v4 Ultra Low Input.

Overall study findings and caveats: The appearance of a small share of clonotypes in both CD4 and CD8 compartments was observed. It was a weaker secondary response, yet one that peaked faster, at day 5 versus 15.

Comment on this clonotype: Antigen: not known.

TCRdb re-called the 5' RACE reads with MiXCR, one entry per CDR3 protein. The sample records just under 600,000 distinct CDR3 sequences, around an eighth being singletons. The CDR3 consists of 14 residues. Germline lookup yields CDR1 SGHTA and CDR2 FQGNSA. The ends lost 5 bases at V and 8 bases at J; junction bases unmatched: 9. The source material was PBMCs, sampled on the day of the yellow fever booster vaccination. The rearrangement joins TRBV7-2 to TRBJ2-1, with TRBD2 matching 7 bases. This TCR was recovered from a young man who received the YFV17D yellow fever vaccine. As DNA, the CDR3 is TGTGCCAGCAGCGTGGACGGGGGGTCGGATGAGCAGTTCTTC. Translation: CASSVDGGSDEQFF.